Presented here are 12 T cell receptor beta chains from one specimen sequenced in a study of cytomegalovirus exposure and HLA in healthy donors. Both 60 Vbeta primers and 13 Jbeta primers went into the PCR. Assay: immunoSEQ multiplex PCR; the TCRdb copy retains only in-frame clones and omits some. The sample includes about 48,000 clones. The material sequenced was PBMCs. All receptors come from a male donor in good health and CMV-seropositive.

The genes are TRBV5-1 and TRBJ2-4; the D is unclear. The V end was cut by 4 bases, the J end by 0 bases, with 8 bases between. Looked up from germline, CDR1 is SGHRS and CDR2 is YFSETQ. The CDR3 spans 14 residues. CDR3 in amino acids: CASSPGLAKNIQYF. In DNA, the CDR3 is TGCGCCAGCAGCCCTGGGCTAGCCAAAAACATTCAGTACTTC.

The chain couples TRBV6-6 to TRBJ1-1; 10 positions match TRBD1. The germline V gene has CDR1 MNHNY and CDR2 SVGAGI (reference sequence). After removal of 4 bases from V and 0 bases from J, the junction contained 5 bases not matched to a gene. CDR3 size: 16 residues. The CDR3 nucleotides are TGTGCCAGCAGTTTGCCCGGGACAGGGGTGAACACTGAAGCTTTCTTT. Residues: CASSLPGTGVNTEAFF.

The V call is TRBV29-1, the J call TRBJ2-4; 8 bases line up with TRBD1. Germline V gene sequence: CDR1 SQVTM, CDR2 ANQGSEA. The CDR3 sequence is 15 residues long. With V trimmed by 6 bases and J by 4 bases, 11 bases remained unmatched. CDR3 nucleotide sequence: TGCAGCGTCGGGTACCGGGACAGGACTAAAAACATTCAGTACTTC. This codes for CSVGYRDRTKNIQYF.

The rearrangement joins TRBV5-4 to TRBJ2-1; D unresolved. The CDR3 sequence is 15 residues long. Per the germline V gene, CDR1 is SGHNT and CDR2 is YYREEE (reference sequence). V was cut by 4 bases and J by 3 bases, with 14 bases left in between. This chain's CDR3 is CASSIQQLLYNEQFF. CDR3 bases: TGTGCCAGCAGCATACAGCAGTTACTCTACAATGAGCAGTTCTTC.

The gene calls are TRBV29-1 and TRBJ2-7, with D possibly being TRBD2 (5 bases). The germline CDR1 and CDR2 sequences are SQVTM and ANQGSEA. CDR3 length: 12 amino acids. Trimming shortened V by 5 bases and J by 1 base, and 9 bases separated the two germline ends. CDR3 nucleotide sequence: TGCAGCGTTCTGTCGGGATCCTACGAGCAGTACTTC. Amino acids: CSVLSGSYEQYF.

The chain joins TRBV11-3 to TRBJ1-1, with 8 bases fitting TRBD1. Germline CDR1 SGHNT, CDR2 YENEEA. There are 15 residues in the CDR3. The J segment lost 0 bases and the V segment lost 3 bases, leaving 3 bases of the junction unmatched. The CDR3 DNA follows: TGTGCCAGCAGCTTTGGACAGGGTCTGAACACTGAAGCTTTCTTT. This gives the protein CASSFGQGLNTEAFF.

The chain carries TRBV6-4 and TRBJ2-1; 14 nucleotides align to TRBD2. The ends lost 0 bases at V and 9 bases at J; junction bases unmatched: 10. CDR3 length: 18 residues. Germline loops: CDR1 MRHNA, CDR2 SNTAGT. The CDR3 loop reads CASSDSYQGLAGETEQFF. The CDR3 DNA reads TGTGCCAGCAGTGACTCCTACCAGGGACTAGCGGGGGAGACTGAGCAGTTCTTC.

The V and J genes are TRBV7-2 and TRBJ1-5; D uncertain. This CDR3 comprises 13 residues. Germline V gene lookup returns CDR1 SGHTA and CDR2 FQGNSA. V lost 1 base and J 7 bases, leaving 8 bases between the germline ends. CDR3 in DNA: TGTGCCAGCAGCTTAGGAGGAGGACAGCCCCAGCATTTT. Protein sequence: CASSLGGGQPQHF.

This chain connects TRBV7-3 to TRBJ2-1, with 8 bases that match TRBD2. Germline V gene data show CDR1 as SGHTA and CDR2 as FQGTGA. This CDR3 has 16 residues. J lost 6 bases, V lost 5 bases, and 12 bases had no gene match. The CDR3 protein is CASSPGAGGPINEQFF. The CDR3 region has the DNA TGTGCCAGCAGCCCGGGGGCGGGGGGACCCATCAATGAGCAGTTCTTC.

The chain employs TRBV5-4 and TRBJ2-3; 12 bases fit TRBD2. This CDR3 has 17 amino acids. Trimming cost V 4 bases and J 5 bases; bases outside gene matches: 11. Per germline, CDR1 SGHNT and CDR2 YYREEE (reference sequence). The CDR3 here is CASSVAPSGGAGDTQYF. In DNA, the CDR3 is TGTGCCAGCAGCGTGGCCCCTAGCGGGGGGGCCGGAGATACGCAGTATTTT.

The CDR3 region has the DNA TGCGCCAGCAGCCAAGATCAGGAGGGGAAAGCTGGTGGCTACACCTTC. Amino acid sequence: CASSQDQEGKAGGYTF. The chain combines TRBV4-3 with TRBJ1-2, with D tentatively TRBD1 (5 bases). The CDR3 totals 16 residues. Germline V lookup: CDR1 LGHNA, CDR2 YSLEER. V lost 0 bases to trimming and J lost 7 bases, with 18 bases between them.

The chain employs TRBV6-1 and TRBJ2-1; 11 positions agree with TRBD1. Germline V lookup: CDR1 MNHNS, CDR2 SASEGT. V was pared by 6 bases and J by 9 bases, with 7 bases of the junction left unmatched. There are 14 residues in the CDR3. CDR3: CASSPDRGLGEQFF. The CDR3 coding sequence is TGTGCCAGCAGCCCGGACAGGGGGCTAGGTGAGCAGTTCTTC.